A single sample is the source of the 2 T cell receptor beta chains below, sequenced in a study of shared clonotypes between healthy human individuals. Assay used: immunoSEQ multiplex PCR; TCRdb lists only in-frame clones, some missing. The sample holds 2 million to 2.5 million clones, approximately 93% seen once. Material for sequencing was naive CD4+ T cells from PBMCs. Subset indicated: CD45RA+ positively selected. Receptors were obtained from a man between 18 and 35 years old in good health. Some clones in this sample may be carry-over from other donors' samples.

The chain uses TRBV20-1 and TRBJ1-2; D gene unclear. Germline V gene lookup returns CDR1 DFQATT and CDR2 SNEGSKA (reference sequence). V was clipped by 5 bases and J by 8 bases, with 12 bases between them. The CDR3 sequence is 11 residues long. CDR3: CSAAMTWGYTF. Here the CDR3 DNA reads TGCAGTGCTGCTATGACTTGGGGCTACACCTTC.

The genes are TRBV7-2 and TRBJ2-5; D might be TRBD2 (6 bases). Germline CDR1 SGHTA, CDR2 FQGNSA. Trimming pared 3 bases from V and 2 bases from J, leaving 13 bases between. The CDR3 has 15 residues. The CDR3 spells CASSFYGTAQETQYF. CDR3 sequence (DNA): TGTGCCAGCAGCTTCTACGGGACTGCGCAAGAGACCCAGTACTTC.